This entry describes one T cell receptor beta chain. Per the original data handling: How many nucleated cells were present was estimated from reference gene primer amplification. Profiling relied on immunoSEQ multiplex PCR, and the TCRdb table lists in-frame clones only, not all of them. V, J and clone size derive from that table, while D and trimming were established from the DNA sequence. The profile shows around 300,000 clones, more than 75% of them singletons. This sample was included in a study of blood T cell repertoires in COVID-19. Study context: There were acute and convalescent COVID-19 samples, and they came from the United States, Italy and Spain. T cells, B-cell-depleted T cells, or PBMCs supplied cDNA or gDNA.

The sample taken for sequencing was peripheral blood. The clonotype originates from a man between 45 and 60 years old with active or convalescent COVID-19.

CDR3 sequence reads: CASSRRTGSSEQYF. In nucleotides, the CDR3 is TGTGCCAGTAGTAGAAGAACAGGCTCCAGCGAGCAGTACTTC. The chain couples TRBV19 to TRBJ2-7, with D possibly TRBD1 on 5 matching bases. Germline V gene data show CDR1 as LNHDA and CDR2 as SQIVND (reference sequence). V lost 4 bases, J lost 6 bases, and 16 bases lay in between. The length of the CDR3 is 14 residues.